Included here is one T cell receptor beta chain sequence, with context. Its antigen remains unknown. Germline CDR1 is MGHRA and CDR2 is YSYEKL. The CDR3 sequence is 17 residues long. V lost 3 bases to trimming and J lost 0 bases, with 15 bases between them. RNA transcripts gave rise to amplified TCR beta CDR3 regions. HTBI primers were the set used in a first-round RT-PCR of the TCR CDR3. MiXCR, run by TCRdb on the multiplex PCR reads, gives a single entry per CDR3 protein. The sample carries over 200,000 distinct CDR3 sequences, around 20% recorded once. The sample originates from a study of T cells in Graves' hyperthyroidism and ophthalmopathy. Findings and caveats of the study: Blood also carried most thyroid clonotypes expanded above 0.001. Using 13 V-J features, a model discriminated ophthalmopathy from stable hyperthyroidism.

Input material: blood. The rearrangement links TRBV4-1 to TRBJ2-4; TRBD2 might be the D (5 bases). The TCR sequence derives from a man aged 35-49 years with Graves' hyperthyroidism. The DNA of the CDR3 is TGCGCCAGCAGCCAGGGCCTCCTAGCTAAAGCCAAAAACATTCAGTACTTC. Residues: CASSQGLLAKAKNIQYF.